Below, 15 T cell receptor beta chains from the same sample are listed, as sequenced in a study of blood T cell repertoires in COVID-19 (dated by TCRdb to 2018 to 2020). Receptors were amplified or captured by the immunoSEQ multiplex PCR assay. Sourced from immuneACCESS, this table was stored by TCRdb with only in-frame sequences that have V and J called. A share of the clones is absent; for the studies checked, an unresolved V gene accounts for under half, and the remainder has no known explanation. A total of around 30,000 clones appear in this sample, 87% of them only once. Approximately 2% of the sample belongs to the ten largest clones. The material sequenced was peripheral blood. The receptors originated from a man in his fifties with active or convalescent COVID-19.

This sequence joins TRBV27 and TRBJ2-1, with TRBD1 matching over 10 bases. The CDR3 is 16 amino acids. Germline CDR1 MNHEY, CDR2 SMNVEV (reference sequence). V lost 1 base and J lost 5; bases outside the gene matches: 5. DNA for the CDR3: TGTGCCAGCAGTTTATTTGGCGGACAGGGGGACAATGAGCAGTTCTTC. Its translation: CASSLFGGQGDNEQFF.

The chain joins TRBV18 to TRBJ2-3; TRBD2 agrees at 8 bases. Germline loops: CDR1 KGHSH, CDR2 LQKENI. The CDR3 sequence is 15 residues long. J gave up 3 bases and V 3 bases, and 5 bases lay outside the gene matches. CDR3 sequence (DNA): TGTGCCAGCTCACCCTTAAGCGGGAGAACAGATACGCAGTATTTT. Protein sequence: CASSPLSGRTDTQYF.

The chain couples TRBV7-2 to TRBJ2-5, with TRBD1 as a possible D gene (6 bases). The CDR3 is 16 residues long. Trimming left V 1 base short and J 2 bases short, with 14 bases between. Germline CDR1 SGHTA, CDR2 FQGNSA. Written as DNA, the CDR3 is TGTGCCAGCAGCTTAGGTTGGGGGCTAGGGCAAGAGACCCAGTACTTC. Translating it yields CASSLGWGLGQETQYF.

The chain links TRBV28 to TRBJ1-3; D unresolved. The germline CDR1 and CDR2 sequences are MDHEN and SYDVKM. Between the trimmed V and J ends, which lost 4 bases and 0 bases, there was a span of 7 bases. The CDR3 spans 14 residues. The CDR3 loop is CASSWHSSGNTIYF. The CDR3 region has the DNA TGTGCCAGCAGTTGGCACAGCTCTGGAAACACCATATATTTT.

The chain carries TRBV6-5 and TRBJ1-2; no clear D. Germline assignment: CDR1 MNHEY and CDR2 SVGAGI. V lost 6 bases and J 4 bases, leaving 18 bases between the germline ends. The CDR3 has 15 amino acids. CDR3: CASRESEGNSYGYTF. In nucleotides, the CDR3 is TGTGCCAGCAGGGAGTCTGAGGGCAATAGCTATGGCTACACCTTC.

V is TRBV6-1 and J is TRBJ1-2, with TRBD1 matching over 8 bases. V was clipped by 2 bases and J by 0 bases; unmatched bases: 8. The CDR3 is 17 residues long. Germline loops: CDR1 MNHNS, CDR2 SASEGT. The CDR3 nucleotides are TGTGCCAGCAGTGAACTTCCAGGGACAGGTTCTAACTATGGCTACACCTTC. It codes for CASSELPGTGSNYGYTF.

This chain links TRBV10-3 with TRBJ2-1, with TRBD2 matching 11 bases. After removal of 2 bases from V and 6 bases from J, the junction contained 6 bases not matched to a gene. The CDR3 extends over 16 amino acids. Germline values: CDR1 ENHRY, CDR2 SYGVKD. This chain's CDR3 is CAISERGLAVLNEQFF. CDR3 coding DNA: TGTGCCATCAGTGAGCGGGGACTAGCGGTTCTCAATGAGCAGTTCTTC.

This clone was counted a single time. The chain combines TRBV5-1 with TRBJ2-1; 10 bases are shared with TRBD2. Germline lookup yields CDR1 SGHRS and CDR2 YFSETQ. The V segment lost 0 bases and the J segment 2 bases; nucleotides outside the gene matches: 2. The CDR3 runs 16 residues. CDR3 sequence: CASSLALAGAYNEQFF. In DNA, the CDR3 is TGCGCCAGCAGCTTGGCCCTAGCGGGAGCCTACAATGAGCAGTTCTTC.

V and J are TRBV19 and TRBJ2-1; 10 bases line up with TRBD2. Germline CDR1 and CDR2: LNHDA and SQIVND (reference sequence). Unmatched junction bases numbered 2, after V lost 5 bases and J lost 4 bases. The CDR3 loop spans 14 amino acids. The CDR3 DNA reads TGTGCCAGTAGTCTAGCGGGAGATTACAATGAGCAGTTCTTC. Translating it yields CASSLAGDYNEQFF.

The chain recombines TRBV30 with TRBJ2-1; possible D gene TRBD1, 5 bases. The CDR3 length is 18 residues. Germline assignment: CDR1 GTSNPN and CDR2 SVGIG (reference sequence). Between the trimmed V and J ends, which lost 7 bases and 5 bases, there was a span of 30 bases. CDR3 nucleotide sequence: TGTGCCTCAAAAAGAACAGGTACATCGGGTGTTATTGACAATGAGCAGTTCTTC. It yields the protein CASKRTGTSGVIDNEQFF.

In its sample, this clone was seen a few times. The chain joins TRBV2 to TRBJ2-1; 8 nucleotides match TRBD1. There are 11 residues in the CDR3. Germline V CDR1 and CDR2: SNHLY, FYNNEI. Losses at the gene ends were 6 bases for V and 14 bases for J; bases not matched to a gene: 6. The CDR3 DNA follows: TGTGCCAGCAGCGAGGACAGGGTGAAGTTCTTC. It encodes CASSEDRVKFF.

This chain links TRBV28 with TRBJ2-2; TRBD2 matches at 7 bases. CDR1 MDHEN and CDR2 SYDVKM come from the germline V gene. This CDR3 contains 15 residues. With 2 bases clipped from V and 4 bases from J, the junction kept 4 bases outside the gene matches. CDR3 protein: CASSLPSGFTGELFF. The CDR3 region has the DNA TGTGCCAGCAGTTTACCTAGCGGATTCACCGGGGAGCTGTTTTTT.

The count of this clone is one. The chain joins TRBV5-1 to TRBJ1-1, with D perhaps matching TRBD1 (5 bases). Per germline, CDR1 SGHRS and CDR2 YFSETQ. This CDR3 has 14 residues. V lost 4 bases and J lost 3, with 13 bases in between. The CDR3 sequence is CASSLDGGYTEAFF. The CDR3, as DNA: TGCGCCAGCAGCCTGGACGGGGGATACACTGAAGCTTTCTTT.

This rearrangement joins TRBV27 to TRBJ1-5, with a tentative D call TRBD1 (5 bases). This CDR3 spans 14 amino acids. Germline values: CDR1 MNHEY, CDR2 SMNVEV (reference sequence). Trimming took off 3 bases at V and 3 bases at J, with 9 bases between the two ends. The CDR3 protein is CASSFSGYNQPQHF. CDR3 sequence (DNA): TGTGCCAGCAGTTTCTCAGGGTACAATCAGCCCCAGCATTTT.

The chain links TRBV10-3 to TRBJ2-1; 14 nucleotides match TRBD2. V shed 5 bases, J shed 10 bases, and the junction held 7 bases outside the gene matches. The CDR3 extends over 15 amino acids. CDR1 is ENHRY, CDR2 SYGVKD, per germline. The CDR3 spells CAISPGTSGSREQFF. The CDR3 nucleotides are TGTGCCATCAGTCCCGGGACTAGCGGGAGTAGGGAGCAGTTCTTC.